The clone carrying this T cell receptor beta chain has a single count. The antigen remains undetermined. The data were taken from a study of T cell responses to AZD1222 COVID-19 vaccine. The wider study: Second-dose groups at about 4 or about 12 weeks were pooled.

Study-level points and caveats: Baseline seropositives among AZD1222 recipients totaled only 5 to 7.

Using immunoSEQ multiplex PCR, the repertoire was profiled, and TCRdb retains in-frame clones only, with some absent. The data show around 120,000 clones, around 92% seen once. This specimen was peripheral blood, taken on day 0 of AZD1222 vaccination. The clonotype comes from an adult in good health.

For the CDR3, the DNA is TGCGCCAGCAGAGGGAGTTTGAGCAATCAGCCCCAGCATTTT. This codes for CASRGSLSNQPQHF. The chain uses TRBV23-1 and TRBJ1-5; D call uncertain. TRBV23-1 qualifies as an ORF whose function is uncertain. The CDR3 spans 14 residues. Trimming removed 6 bases at V and 1 base at J, with 10 bases between.